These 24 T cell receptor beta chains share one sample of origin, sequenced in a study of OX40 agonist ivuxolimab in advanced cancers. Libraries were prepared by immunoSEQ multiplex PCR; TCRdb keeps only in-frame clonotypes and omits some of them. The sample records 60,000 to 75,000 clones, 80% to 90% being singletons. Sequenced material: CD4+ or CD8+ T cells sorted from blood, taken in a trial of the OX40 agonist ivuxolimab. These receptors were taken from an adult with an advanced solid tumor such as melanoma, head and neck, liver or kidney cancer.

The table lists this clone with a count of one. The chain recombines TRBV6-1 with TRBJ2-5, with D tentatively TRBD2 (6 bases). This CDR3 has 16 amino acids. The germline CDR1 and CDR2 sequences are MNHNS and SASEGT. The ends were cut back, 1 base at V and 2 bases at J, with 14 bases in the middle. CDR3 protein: CASSEVGLGLQETQYF. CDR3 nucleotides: TGTGCCAGCAGTGAAGTGGGTTTGGGACTTCAAGAGACCCAGTACTTC.

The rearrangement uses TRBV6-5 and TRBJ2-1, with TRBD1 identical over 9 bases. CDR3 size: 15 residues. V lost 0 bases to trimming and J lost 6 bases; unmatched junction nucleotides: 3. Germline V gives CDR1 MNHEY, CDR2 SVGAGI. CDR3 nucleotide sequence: TGTGCCAGCAGTTACTCGGGACAGGGAGGCAATGAGCAGTTCTTC. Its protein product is CASSYSGQGGNEQFF.

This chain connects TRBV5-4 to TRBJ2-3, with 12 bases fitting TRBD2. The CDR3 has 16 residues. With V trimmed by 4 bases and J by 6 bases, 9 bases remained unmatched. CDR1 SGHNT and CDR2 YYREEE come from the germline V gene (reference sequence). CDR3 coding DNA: TGTGCCAGCAGCCCGCCGACTAGCGGGAGACCGGATACGCAGTATTTT. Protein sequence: CASSPPTSGRPDTQYF.

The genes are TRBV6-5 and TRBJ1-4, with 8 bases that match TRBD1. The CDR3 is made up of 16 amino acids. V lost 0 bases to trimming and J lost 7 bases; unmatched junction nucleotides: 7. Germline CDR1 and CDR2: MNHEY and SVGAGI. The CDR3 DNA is TGTGCCAGCAGTTACTCGATATCCGGGACAGGTGAAAAACTGTTTTTT. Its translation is CASSYSISGTGEKLFF.

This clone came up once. The CDR3: CASSLPGNQETQYF. The CDR3 DNA reads TGTGCCAGCTCCCTACCGGGGAACCAAGAGACCCAGTACTTC. The chain uses TRBV18 and TRBJ2-5; tentatively, D is TRBD2 (5 bases). Germline V gene data show CDR1 as KGHSH and CDR2 as LQKENI. This CDR3 has 14 amino acids. V was pared by 6 bases and J by 0 bases, with 11 bases between.

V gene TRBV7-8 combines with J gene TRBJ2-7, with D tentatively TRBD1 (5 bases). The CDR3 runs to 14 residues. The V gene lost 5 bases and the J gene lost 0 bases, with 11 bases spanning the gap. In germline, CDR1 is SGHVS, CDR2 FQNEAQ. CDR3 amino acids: CASSPETVSYEQYF. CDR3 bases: TGTGCCAGCAGCCCCGAGACAGTCTCCTACGAGCAGTACTTC.

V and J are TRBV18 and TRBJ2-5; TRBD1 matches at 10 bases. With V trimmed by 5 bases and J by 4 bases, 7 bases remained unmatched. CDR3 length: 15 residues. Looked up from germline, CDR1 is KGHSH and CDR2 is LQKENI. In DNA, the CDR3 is TGTGCCAGCTCAGCGGGGACAGGGGAAGGAGAGACCCAGTACTTC. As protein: CASSAGTGEGETQYF.

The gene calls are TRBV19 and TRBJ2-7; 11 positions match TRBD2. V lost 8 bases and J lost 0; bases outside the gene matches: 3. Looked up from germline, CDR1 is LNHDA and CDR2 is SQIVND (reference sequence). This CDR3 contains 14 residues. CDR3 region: CASRLAGGSYEQYF. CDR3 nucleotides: TGTGCCAGTCGGCTAGCGGGGGGCTCCTACGAGCAGTACTTC.

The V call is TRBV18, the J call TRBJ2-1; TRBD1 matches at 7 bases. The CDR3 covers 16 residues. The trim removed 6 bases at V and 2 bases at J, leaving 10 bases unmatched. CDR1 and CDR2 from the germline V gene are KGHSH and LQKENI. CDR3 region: CASSPTTGRPYNEQFF. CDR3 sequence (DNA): TGTGCCAGCTCTCCCACGACAGGGAGACCCTACAATGAGCAGTTCTTC.

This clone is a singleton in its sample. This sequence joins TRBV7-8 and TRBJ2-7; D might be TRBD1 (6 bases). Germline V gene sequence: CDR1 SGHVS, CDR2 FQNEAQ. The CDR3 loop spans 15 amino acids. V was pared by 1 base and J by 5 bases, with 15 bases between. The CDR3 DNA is TGTGCCAGCAGCTTAGTGGCAGGGGCGGTTAACGAGCAGTACTTC. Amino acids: CASSLVAGAVNEQYF.

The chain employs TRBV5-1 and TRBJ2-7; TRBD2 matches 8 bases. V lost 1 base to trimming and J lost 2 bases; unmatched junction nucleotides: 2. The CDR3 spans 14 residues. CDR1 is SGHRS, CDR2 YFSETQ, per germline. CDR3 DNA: TGCGCCAGCAGCTTGTCGGGAGGGCCCTACGAGCAGTACTTC. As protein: CASSLSGGPYEQYF.

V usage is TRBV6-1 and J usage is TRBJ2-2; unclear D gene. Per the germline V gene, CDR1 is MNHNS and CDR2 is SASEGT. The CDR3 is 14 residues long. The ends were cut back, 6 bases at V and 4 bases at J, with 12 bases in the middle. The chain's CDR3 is CASRPRLGTGELFF. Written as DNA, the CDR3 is TGTGCCAGCAGGCCCCGGTTAGGCACCGGGGAGCTGTTTTTT.

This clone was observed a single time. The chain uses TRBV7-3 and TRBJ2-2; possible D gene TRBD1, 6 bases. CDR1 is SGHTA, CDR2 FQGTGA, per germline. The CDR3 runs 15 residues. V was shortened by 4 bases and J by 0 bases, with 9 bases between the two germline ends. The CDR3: CASSSGTPNTGELFF. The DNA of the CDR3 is TGTGCCAGCAGCTCCGGGACACCGAACACCGGGGAGCTGTTTTTT.

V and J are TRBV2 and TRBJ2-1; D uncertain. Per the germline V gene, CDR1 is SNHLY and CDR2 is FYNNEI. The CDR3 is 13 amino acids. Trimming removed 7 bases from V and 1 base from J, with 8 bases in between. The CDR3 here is CASKAGSYNEQFF. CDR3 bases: TGTGCCAGCAAGGCTGGTTCCTACAATGAGCAGTTCTTC. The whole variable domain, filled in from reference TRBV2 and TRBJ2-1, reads EPEVTQTPSHQVTQMGQEVILRCVPISNHLYFYWYRQILGQKVEFLVSFYNNEISEKSEIFDDQFSVERPDGSNFTLKIRSTKLEDSAMYFCASKAGSYNEQFFGPGTRLTVL.

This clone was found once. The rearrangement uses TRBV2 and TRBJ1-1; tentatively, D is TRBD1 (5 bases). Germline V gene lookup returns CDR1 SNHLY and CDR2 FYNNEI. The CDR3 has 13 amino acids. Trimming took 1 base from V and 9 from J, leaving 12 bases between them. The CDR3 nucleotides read TGTGCCAGCAGTGAAGAATGGCAGGGTAAAGCTTTCTTT. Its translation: CASSEEWQGKAFF.

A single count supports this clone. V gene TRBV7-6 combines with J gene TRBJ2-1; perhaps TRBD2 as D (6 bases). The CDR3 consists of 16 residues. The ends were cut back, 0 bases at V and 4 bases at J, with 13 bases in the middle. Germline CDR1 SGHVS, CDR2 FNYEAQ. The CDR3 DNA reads TGTGCCAGCAGCTTAGCACCCATTAGCGGATACAATGAGCAGTTCTTC. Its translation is CASSLAPISGYNEQFF.

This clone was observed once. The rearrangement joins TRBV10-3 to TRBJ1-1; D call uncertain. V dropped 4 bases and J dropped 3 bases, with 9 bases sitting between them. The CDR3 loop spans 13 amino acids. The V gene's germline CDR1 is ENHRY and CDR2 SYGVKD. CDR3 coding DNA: TGTGCCATCAGTGCGAACGGGGACACTGAAGCTTTCTTT. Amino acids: CAISANGDTEAFF.

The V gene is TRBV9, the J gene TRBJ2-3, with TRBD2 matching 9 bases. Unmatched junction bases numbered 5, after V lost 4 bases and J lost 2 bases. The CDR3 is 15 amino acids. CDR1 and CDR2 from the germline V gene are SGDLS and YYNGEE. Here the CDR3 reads CASSPRLAATDTQYF. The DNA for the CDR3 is TGTGCCAGCAGCCCCCGACTAGCGGCCACAGATACGCAGTATTTT.

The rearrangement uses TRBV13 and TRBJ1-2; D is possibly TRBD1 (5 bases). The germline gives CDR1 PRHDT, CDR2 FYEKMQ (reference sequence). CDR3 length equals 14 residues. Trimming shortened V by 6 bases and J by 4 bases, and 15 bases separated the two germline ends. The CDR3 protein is CASRATGAPYGYTF. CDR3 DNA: TGTGCCAGCAGAGCCACCGGGGCCCCCTATGGCTACACCTTC.

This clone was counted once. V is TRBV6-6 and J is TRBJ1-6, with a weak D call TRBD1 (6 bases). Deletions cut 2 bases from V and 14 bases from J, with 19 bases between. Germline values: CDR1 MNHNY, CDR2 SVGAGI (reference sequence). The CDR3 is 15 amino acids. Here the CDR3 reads CASSYGGGGEFALHF. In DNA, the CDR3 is TGTGCCAGCAGTTACGGGGGCGGCGGGGAATTCGCCCTCCACTTT.

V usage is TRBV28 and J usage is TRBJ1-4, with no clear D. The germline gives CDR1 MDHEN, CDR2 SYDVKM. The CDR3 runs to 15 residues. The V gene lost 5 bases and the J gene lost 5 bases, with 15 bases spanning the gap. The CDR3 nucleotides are TGTGCCAGCAGTCGCCCGGGCGGTGCGAATGAAAAACTGTTTTTT. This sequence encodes CASSRPGGANEKLFF.

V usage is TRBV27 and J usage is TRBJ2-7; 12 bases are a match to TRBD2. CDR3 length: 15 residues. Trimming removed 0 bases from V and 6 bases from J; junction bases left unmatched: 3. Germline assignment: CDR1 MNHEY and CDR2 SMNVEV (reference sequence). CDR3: CASSLSQLAGGEQYF. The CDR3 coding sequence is TGTGCCAGCAGTTTATCGCAACTAGCGGGAGGCGAGCAGTACTTC.

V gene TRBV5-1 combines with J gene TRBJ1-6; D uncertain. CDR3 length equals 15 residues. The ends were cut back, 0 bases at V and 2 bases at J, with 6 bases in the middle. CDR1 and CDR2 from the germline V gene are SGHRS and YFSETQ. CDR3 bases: TGCGCCAGCAGCTTGGCCAGCGCCTATAATTCACCCCTCCACTTT. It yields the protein CASSLASAYNSPLHF.

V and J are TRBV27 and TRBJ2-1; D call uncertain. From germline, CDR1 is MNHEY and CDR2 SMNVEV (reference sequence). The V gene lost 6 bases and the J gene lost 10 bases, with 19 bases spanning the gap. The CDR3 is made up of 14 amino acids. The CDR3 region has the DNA TGTGCCAGCAGCACGAGAGATTATTGGGGAGAGCAGTTCTTC. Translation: CASSTRDYWGEQFF.